This T cell receptor beta chain originates from a study of cytomegalovirus exposure and HLA in healthy donors. Study information: The use of the same platform for the roughly 130 validation repertoires and the approximately 690 first-cohort repertoires was reported by a later analysis. Whole-study findings and limits: Cytomegalovirus association was assigned to under 200 TCR beta chains. Specific recognition of CMV antigens was confirmed in vitro for three chains (all CMV-associated).

Sequenced by immunoSEQ multiplex PCR; TCRdb stores in-frame clones only, minus some. Among around 49,000 clones, about 94% were seen once, and the ten largest hold about 8%. Comment on this clone: Its antigen is undetermined.

The CDR3 loop spans 14 amino acids. With V trimmed by 0 bases and J by 4 bases, 2 bases remained unmatched. CDR1 is SGHNT, CDR2 YENEEA, per germline. Sample: PBMCs. V is TRBV11-3 and J is TRBJ2-7; TRBD2 matches at 8 bases. This clonotype was sampled from a woman aged 18-30 years in good health and CMV-seropositive. DNA of the CDR3: TGTGCCAGCAGCTTAGAACTAGCGGAATACGAGCAGTACTTC. Translated: CASSLELAEYEQYF.